The 25 T cell receptor beta chains below all came from one sample that was sequenced in a study of T cell responses to AZD1222 COVID-19 vaccine. The protocol was immunoSEQ multiplex PCR, while the TCRdb copy is restricted to in-frame clones and leaves out a portion. The sample yields over 70,000 clones, 60% to 85% seen once. The sequenced sample was peripheral blood, obtained 28 days after the second dose of the MenACWY control vaccine. The source of these receptors is an adult who received the MenACWY meningococcal vaccine as a control.

This sequence joins TRBV19 and TRBJ2-7, with D possibly being TRBD1 or TRBD2 (6 bases each). The CDR3 totals 14 residues. V was shortened by 4 bases and J by 7 bases, with 17 bases between the two germline ends. Germline V gene data show CDR1 as LNHDA and CDR2 as SQIVND (reference sequence). The CDR3 spells CASSKGPGAREQYF. The CDR3 nucleotides read TGTGCCAGTAGTAAGGGTCCGGGGGCGCGGGAGCAGTACTTC.

V is TRBV30 and J is TRBJ1-1; 8 bases align to TRBD1. V dropped 7 bases and J dropped 0; count of bases not matched to a gene: 4. Per germline, CDR1 GTSNPN and CDR2 SVGIG (reference sequence). The length of the CDR3 is 13 residues. CDR3 in DNA: TGTGCCTCCAGGACAGGGATGAACACTGAAGCTTTCTTT. Amino acids: CASRTGMNTEAFF.

This sequence joins TRBV29-1 and TRBJ2-1; a weak D match, TRBD1 (5 bases). The CDR3 extends over 14 amino acids. Per germline, CDR1 SQVTM and CDR2 ANQGSEA. V was shortened by 6 bases and J by 3 bases, with 15 bases between the two germline ends. CDR3 in amino acids: CSVEVSTVYNEQFF. Written as DNA, the CDR3 is TGCAGCGTCGAGGTTTCGACAGTCTACAATGAGCAGTTCTTC.

This chain links TRBV4-1 with TRBJ2-5, with 8 bases fitting TRBD1. CDR3 length: 15 amino acids. The trim removed 0 bases at V and 5 bases at J, leaving 5 bases unmatched. The germline gives CDR1 MGHRA, CDR2 YSYEKL. DNA of the CDR3: TGCGCCAGCAGCCAAGAGCAGGGGGCTAGGGAGACCCAGTACTTC. It specifies CASSQEQGARETQYF.

This chain joins TRBV12-5 and TRBJ1-4; perhaps TRBD1 as D (5 bases). The germline V gene encodes CDR1 LGHNT and CDR2 FRNRAP. The V and J ends lost 0 bases and 8 bases respectively, with 13 bases between them. The CDR3 is 15 residues long. Here the CDR3 DNA reads TGTGCTAGTGGTTTGGTAGGGACCGGACCGGAAAAACTGTTTTTT. It encodes CASGLVGTGPEKLFF.

The chain joins TRBV15 to TRBJ2-5; D is perhaps TRBD1 or TRBD2 (6 bases each). Per the germline V gene, CDR1 is LNHNV and CDR2 is YYDKDF (reference sequence). V was pared by 6 bases and J by 4 bases, with 12 bases between. The CDR3 loop spans 13 amino acids. Here the CDR3 DNA reads TGTGCCACCAGTAGGGGGGTAGGAGAGACCCAGTACTTC. Its protein product is CATSRGVGETQYF.

The chain links TRBV10-3 to TRBJ2-1; possibly TRBD2 for D (5 bases). V gave up 6 bases and J gave up 4 bases, with 16 bases separating them. CDR1 and CDR2 (germline): ENHRY, SYGVKD. The CDR3 loop spans 15 amino acids. CDR3 in amino acids: CAIRGSSGRYNEQFF. As DNA, the CDR3 is TGTGCCATCAGGGGAAGTTCGGGAAGGTACAATGAGCAGTTCTTC.

This clone was counted once. The rearrangement uses TRBV6-5 and TRBJ1-1; D is perhaps TRBD1 (6 bases). V lost 4 bases to trimming and J lost 0 bases, with 9 bases between them. This CDR3 is 14 amino acids long. The germline gives CDR1 MNHEY, CDR2 SVGAGI. CDR3 sequence: CASSSQGMNTEAFF. The CDR3 DNA sequence: TGTGCCAGCAGTTCCCAGGGGATGAACACTGAAGCTTTCTTT.

The V call is TRBV6-5, the J call TRBJ2-7; D assignment may be TRBD1 or TRBD2 (5 bases each). The germline V gene has CDR1 MNHEY and CDR2 SVGAGI. Trimming pared 0 bases from V and 2 bases from J, leaving 11 bases between. CDR3 length: 15 residues. The chain's CDR3 is CASSYSPLGAYEQYF. CDR3 DNA sequence: TGTGCCAGCAGTTACTCCCCCCTGGGGGCCTACGAGCAGTACTTC.

The chain joins TRBV20-1 to TRBJ2-1, with D possibly TRBD1 on 5 matching bases. The V end lost 4 bases, the J end lost 7 bases, and 8 bases lay between the germline ends. This CDR3 is built from 11 residues. Per germline, CDR1 DFQATT and CDR2 SNEGSKA (reference sequence). The CDR3 is CSAIKGNEQFF. In DNA, the CDR3 is TGCAGTGCTATTAAGGGGAATGAGCAGTTCTTC.

The rearrangement uses TRBV27 and TRBJ1-1; D is unresolved. The CDR3 is 13 amino acids. In germline, CDR1 is MNHEY, CDR2 SMNVEV (reference sequence). V was clipped by 1 base and J by 6 bases, with 9 bases between them. CDR3 bases: TGTGCCAGCAGTTTATTTCCTGGGGCTGAAGCTTTCTTT. It translates to CASSLFPGAEAFF.

As concerns this clone: Distinct nucleotide sequences in the sample also encode this CDR3. The CDR3: CASSLSNQPQHF. Here the CDR3 DNA reads TGTGCCAGCAGCTTATCTAATCAGCCCCAGCATTTT. The chain recombines TRBV5-6 with TRBJ1-5; D is unclear. This CDR3 is built from 12 residues. Trimming removed 2 bases from V and 4 bases from J, with 4 bases in between. Germline-derived CDR1 and CDR2 are SGHDT and YYEEEE.

V usage is TRBV27 and J usage is TRBJ1-1; D is perhaps TRBD1 (6 bases). CDR3 length equals 13 residues. Trimming stripped 2 bases from V and 5 bases from J, with 9 bases between. Germline CDR1 reads MNHEY; CDR2 reads SMNVEV (reference sequence). CDR3 region: CASSLGGGTEAFF. The CDR3, as DNA: TGTGCCAGCAGTTTAGGAGGGGGGACTGAAGCTTTCTTT.

The chain carries TRBV5-8 and TRBJ1-3; D not certain. CDR1 is SGHTS and CDR2 is YDEGEE in the germline V gene. V dropped 6 bases and J dropped 4 bases, with 23 bases sitting between them. The CDR3 consists of 17 residues. The DNA of the CDR3 is TGTGCCAGCAACCTCCCCATTTTAAGGCCGGGCGGAAACACCATATATTTT. Its translation: CASNLPILRPGGNTIYF.

V gene TRBV2 combines with J gene TRBJ2-2, with a weak D call TRBD1 (6 bases). The CDR3 consists of 12 residues. Looked up from germline, CDR1 is SNHLY and CDR2 is FYNNEI. Trimming cost V 6 bases and J 7 bases, with 9 bases left between them. The CDR3 spells CASRRDIGELFF. The DNA for the CDR3 is TGTGCCAGCAGACGGGACATCGGGGAGCTGTTTTTT. Variable domain in full (rest from reference TRBV2 and TRBJ2-2): EPEVTQTPSHQVTQMGQEVILRCVPISNHLYFYWYRQILGQKVEFLVSFYNNEISEKSEIFDDQFSVERPDGSNFTLKIRSTKLEDSAMYFCASRRDIGELFFGEGSRLTVL.

This chain connects TRBV11-2 to TRBJ1-4; D not resolved. Trimming removed 5 bases at V and 9 bases at J, with 13 bases between. CDR3 size: 13 residues. Per the germline V gene, CDR1 is SGHAT and CDR2 is FQNNGV. CDR3 sequence: CASSRASGQKLFF. The CDR3, as DNA: TGTGCCAGCAGCCGGGCGTCCGGGCAAAAACTGTTTTTT. The entire variable domain, with the rest obtained from reference TRBV11-2 and TRBJ1-4, is as follows: EAGVAQSPRYKIIEKRQSVAFWCNPISGHATLYWYQQILGQGPKLLIQFQNNGVVDDSQLPKDRFSAERLKGVDSTLKIQPAKLEDSAVYLCASSRASGQKLFFGSGTQLSVL.

The J gene is TRBJ2-2, the V gene TRBV4-3; D is ambiguous. V gave up 3 bases and J gave up 7 bases, with 12 bases separating them. Per germline, CDR1 LGHNA and CDR2 YSLEER. The CDR3 sequence is 14 residues long. CDR3 DNA sequence: TGCGCCAGCAGCCAGGGCGCACTTGGCGGGGAGCTGTTTTTT. This translates into CASSQGALGGELFF.

This clone was recorded once. The chain couples TRBV19 to TRBJ1-2; tentative D call: TRBD1 (6 bases). The CDR3 consists of 13 residues. V was clipped by 4 bases and J by 4 bases, with 10 bases between them. CDR1 and CDR2 (germline): LNHDA, SQIVND (reference sequence). CDR3 nucleotides: TGTGCCAGTAGTAAAGGACAGACCTATGGCTACACCTTC. Translated, it gives CASSKGQTYGYTF.

This clone came up a few times. The V gene is TRBV28, the J gene TRBJ1-4; TRBD1 agrees at 9 bases. This CDR3 contains 15 residues. Germline CDR1 MDHEN, CDR2 SYDVKM. J lost 6 bases, V lost 5 bases, and 7 bases had no gene match. CDR3 in DNA: TGTGCCAGCAGTATCTCGGGACAGGGACATGAAAAACTGTTTTTT. The encoded protein is CASSISGQGHEKLFF.

The CDR3 reads CASRLAGPNEQFF. The DNA for the CDR3 is TGTGCCAGCAGGCTAGCGGGGCCCAATGAGCAGTTCTTC. The rearrangement links TRBV2 to TRBJ2-1, with 9 positions matching TRBD2. The CDR3 is 13 residues long. The germline CDR1 and CDR2 sequences are SNHLY and FYNNEI. V lost 6 bases and J lost 6; bases outside the gene matches: 3.

The rearrangement links TRBV11-2 to TRBJ2-7; 8 bases map to TRBD1. The CDR3 is 14 residues long. Germline CDR1 and CDR2: SGHAT and FQNNGV. After removal of 1 base from V and 7 bases from J, the junction contained 6 bases not matched to a gene. CDR3 sequence (DNA): TGTGCCAGCAGCTTAGTCCAGGGGGCGCATGAGCAGTACTTC. Amino acid sequence: CASSLVQGAHEQYF.

The J gene is TRBJ1-2, the V gene TRBV6-5; possibly TRBD1 for D (5 bases). V lost 6 bases and J 4 bases, leaving 15 bases between the germline ends. The germline gives CDR1 MNHEY, CDR2 SVGAGI. The length of the CDR3 is 14 residues. The CDR3 nucleotides read TGTGCCAGCAGACCTATTGGGGGACTCTATGGCTACACCTTC. It specifies CASRPIGGLYGYTF.

The chain joins TRBV6-5 to TRBJ2-2; possible D gene TRBD1, 6 bases. The CDR3 is 15 amino acids. Trimming pared 6 bases from V and 7 bases from J, leaving 18 bases between. Germline CDR1 is MNHEY and CDR2 is SVGAGI. As DNA, the CDR3 is TGTGCCAGCAGGCCCAGGGGCCTAAGGGACGGGGAGCTGTTTTTT. Encoded protein: CASRPRGLRDGELFF.

The chain joins TRBV29-1 to TRBJ2-7; D is perhaps TRBD1 (5 bases). Trimming took off 5 bases at V and 7 bases at J, with 15 bases between the two ends. CDR1 and CDR2 (germline): SQVTM, ANQGSEA. The CDR3 runs 12 residues. The CDR3 DNA reads as TGCAGCGTTTCGCCGACAGCCGGGGAGCAGTACTTC. It encodes CSVSPTAGEQYF.

This clone was recorded at least ten times. The chain is built from TRBV5-1 and TRBJ1-6; maybe TRBD1 (5 bases). Trimming removed 1 base at V and 5 bases at J, with 10 bases between. The CDR3 covers 15 residues. Germline V gene lookup returns CDR1 SGHRS and CDR2 YFSETQ. Here the CDR3 DNA reads TGCGCCAGCAGCTTGTTTACAGGCGATAATTCACCCCTCCACTTT. It translates to CASSLFTGDNSPLHF.